This is a list of T cell receptor beta chains from one sample in a study of T cell responses to AZD1222 COVID-19 vaccine. The protocol was immunoSEQ multiplex PCR, while the TCRdb copy is restricted to in-frame clones and leaves out a portion. The sample lists roughly 180,000 clones, 85% to 95% occurring once. Source: peripheral blood, taken 28 days after the second AZD1222 dose. These receptor sequences come from an adult who received the AZD1222 COVID-19 vaccine. The CDR3 runs from the conserved cysteine through the conserved F or W. D genes are given only for firm matches. Clone sizes are given selectively: once, few, many, or a class where the clone is expanded.

D gene: .
clone size: .
V gene: TRBV5-4
J gene: TRBJ1-3
CDR3 protein: CASSFSGGNTIYF
CDR3 DNA: TGTGCCAGCAGCTTCTCAGGTGGAAACACCATATATTTT

D gene: .
clone size: .
V gene: TRBV10-3
J gene: TRBJ1-3
CDR3 protein: CAIKGSGNTIYF
CDR3 DNA: TGTGCCATTAAGGGCTCTGGAAACACCATATATTTT

D gene: TRBD1
clone size: .
V gene: TRBV15
J gene: TRBJ2-1
CDR3 protein: CATSRPIGAGTDGHNEQFF
CDR3 DNA: TGTGCCACCAGCAGACCCATTGGCGCCGGGACAGACGGTCACAATGAGCAGTTCTTC

D gene: TRBD1
clone size: few
V gene: TRBV2
J gene: TRBJ1-2
CDR3 protein: CASSETGGSYGYTF
CDR3 DNA: TGTGCCAGCAGTGAAACAGGGGGCAGCTATGGCTACACCTTC

D gene: TRBD1
clone size: .
V gene: TRBV15
J gene: TRBJ1-2
CDR3 protein: CATSGTGNGYTF
CDR3 DNA: TGTGCCACCAGCGGGACAGGGAATGGCTACACCTTC

D gene: .
clone size: .
V gene: TRBV6-4
J gene: TRBJ2-7
CDR3 protein: CASSDASGEQYF
CDR3 DNA: TGTGCCAGCAGTGATGCTTCGGGGGAGCAGTACTTC

D gene: .
clone size: .
V gene: TRBV27
J gene: TRBJ2-7
CDR3 protein: CASSLGGLRPGEQYF
CDR3 DNA: TGTGCCAGCAGTTTGGGAGGACTTAGGCCCGGCGAGCAGTACTTC

D gene: .
clone size: .
V gene: TRBV11-2
J gene: TRBJ2-7
CDR3 protein: CASSLEVGGSHEQYF
CDR3 DNA: TGTGCCAGCAGCTTAGAAGTTGGGGGGAGCCACGAGCAGTACTTC

D gene: TRBD2
clone size: .
V gene: TRBV28
J gene: TRBJ2-7
CDR3 protein: CASGSGRAHEQYF
CDR3 DNA: TGTGCCAGCGGTAGCGGGAGGGCCCACGAGCAGTACTTC

D gene: .
clone size: .
V gene: TRBV28
J gene: TRBJ2-7
CDR3 protein: CASSLVGVGYEQYF
CDR3 DNA: TGTGCCAGCAGTTTGGTAGGGGTTGGCTACGAGCAGTACTTC

D gene: TRBD1
clone size: .
V gene: TRBV12-3/TRBV12-4
J gene: TRBJ1-1
CDR3 protein: CASRPGGFAEAFF
CDR3 DNA: TGTGCCAGCAGACCAGGGGGCTTCGCTGAAGCTTTCTTT

D gene: TRBD1
clone size: .
V gene: TRBV11-3
J gene: TRBJ1-2
CDR3 protein: CASSLVGRQGNYGYTF
CDR3 DNA: TGTGCCAGCAGCTTAGTAGGTAGACAGGGCAACTATGGCTACACCTTC

D gene: TRBD1
clone size: .
V gene: TRBV3-1/TRBV3-2
J gene: TRBJ1-5
CDR3 protein: CASSRQGTCNQPQHF
CDR3 DNA: TGTGCCAGCAGCCGACAGGGGACGTGCAATCAGCCCCAGCATTTT

D gene: .
clone size: .
V gene: TRBV25-1
J gene: TRBJ2-1
CDR3 protein: CASSGGTARTSYNEQFF
CDR3 DNA: TGTGCCAGCAGTGGCGGGACTGCGAGAACCTCCTACAATGAGCAGTTCTTC

D gene: TRBD1
clone size: .
V gene: TRBV19
J gene: TRBJ1-5
CDR3 protein: CASSTPTGTGAQPQHF
CDR3 DNA: TGTGCCAGTAGTACCCCCACCGGGACAGGGGCTCAGCCCCAGCATTTT

D gene: .
clone size: .
V gene: TRBV18
J gene: TRBJ2-1
CDR3 protein: CASSPDRNNEQFF
CDR3 DNA: TGTGCCAGCTCACCCGACAGGAACAATGAGCAGTTCTTC

D gene: TRBD1
clone size: .
V gene: TRBV10-3
J gene: TRBJ1-5
CDR3 protein: CATGTASNQPQHF
CDR3 DNA: TGTGCCACCGGGACAGCAAGCAATCAGCCCCAGCATTTT

D gene: TRBD1
clone size: once
V gene: TRBV28
J gene: TRBJ1-1
CDR3 protein: CASSSQGQSGAFF
CDR3 DNA: TGTGCCAGCAGTTCACAGGGGCAGTCGGGAGCTTTCTTT

D gene: .
clone size: .
V gene: TRBV27
J gene: TRBJ1-5
CDR3 protein: CASSPRGQPQHF
CDR3 DNA: TGTGCCAGCTCTCCCCGGGGTCAGCCCCAGCATTTT

D gene: .
clone size: .
V gene: TRBV6-5
J gene: TRBJ1-1
CDR3 protein: CASSYLGGAEAFF
CDR3 DNA: TGTGCCAGCAGTTACTTGGGAGGGGCGGAAGCTTTCTTT

D gene: TRBD2
clone size: .
V gene: TRBV6-1
J gene: TRBJ2-1
CDR3 protein: CASSDTKAGGTYNEQFF
CDR3 DNA: TGTGCCAGCAGTGACACAAAAGCGGGGGGCACCTACAATGAGCAGTTCTTC

D gene: TRBD1
clone size: once
V gene: TRBV5-8
J gene: TRBJ2-7
CDR3 protein: CASSLDRGTGTYEQYF
CDR3 DNA: TGTGCCAGCAGCTTGGATCGGGGGACAGGGACCTACGAGCAGTACTTC

D gene: .
clone size: .
V gene: TRBV5-1
J gene: TRBJ1-4
CDR3 protein: CASSLGQGKGTATNEKLFF
CDR3 DNA: TGCGCCAGCAGCTTGGGTCAGGGGAAGGGTACTGCAACTAATGAAAAACTGTTTTTT

D gene: .
clone size: once
V gene: TRBV12-3/TRBV12-4
J gene: TRBJ1-3
CDR3 protein: CASRQDSGNTIYF
CDR3 DNA: TGTGCCAGCAGACAGGACTCTGGAAACACCATATATTTT

D gene: .
clone size: .
V gene: TRBV6-5
J gene: TRBJ1-1
CDR3 protein: CASSYKATNTEAFF
CDR3 DNA: TGTGCCAGCAGTTACAAGGCCACCAACACTGAAGCTTTCTTT

D gene: TRBD2
clone size: .
V gene: TRBV30
J gene: TRBJ2-1
CDR3 protein: CSVSGRAVEQFF
CDR3 DNA: TGTAGCGTTAGCGGGAGGGCCGTTGAGCAGTTCTTC

D gene: .
clone size: .
V gene: TRBV7-6
J gene: TRBJ2-2
CDR3 protein: CASSPPGGRATGELFF
CDR3 DNA: TGTGCCAGCAGCCCACCTGGAGGTCGGGCCACCGGGGAGCTGTTTTTT

D gene: TRBD1
clone size: once
V gene: TRBV7-8
J gene: TRBJ1-6
CDR3 protein: CASRKPGTDNNSPLHF
CDR3 DNA: TGTGCCAGCAGGAAACCCGGGACAGACAATAATTCACCCCTCCACTTT

D gene: TRBD2
clone size: .
V gene: TRBV29-1
J gene: TRBJ2-2
CDR3 protein: CSVVAGGPRGELFF
CDR3 DNA: TGCAGCGTTGTAGCGGGAGGGCCCCGGGGGGAGCTGTTTTTT

D gene: TRBD2
clone size: .
V gene: TRBV11-2
J gene: TRBJ2-7
CDR3 protein: CASSLGAWREASDEQYF
CDR3 DNA: TGTGCCAGCAGCTTAGGGGCCTGGCGGGAGGCCTCTGACGAGCAGTACTTC

D gene: TRBD1
clone size: .
V gene: TRBV12-5
J gene: TRBJ2-7
CDR3 protein: CASASQGGHYEQYF
CDR3 DNA: TGTGCTAGTGCCTCACAGGGGGGCCACTACGAGCAGTACTTC

D gene: .
clone size: .
V gene: TRBV4-1
J gene: TRBJ1-2
CDR3 protein: CASSQDRGSGYTF
CDR3 DNA: TGCGCCAGCAGCCAAGATCGGGGCTCTGGCTACACCTTC

D gene: .
clone size: .
V gene: TRBV18
J gene: TRBJ2-2
CDR3 protein: CASSPTGELFF
CDR3 DNA: TGTGCCAGCTCACCCACCGGGGAGCTGTTTTTT

D gene: .
clone size: .
V gene: TRBV27
J gene: TRBJ1-1
CDR3 protein: CASSSSRGRQIAFF
CDR3 DNA: TGTGCCAGCAGTTCCTCCCGCGGCCGCCAGATCGCTTTCTTT

D gene: TRBD1
clone size: few
V gene: TRBV5-4
J gene: TRBJ1-2
CDR3 protein: CASSGDRINYGYTF
CDR3 DNA: TGTGCCAGCAGCGGGGACAGAATAAACTATGGCTACACCTTC

D gene: TRBD1
clone size: .
V gene: TRBV30
J gene: TRBJ2-2
CDR3 protein: CAWTGTGGTGELFF
CDR3 DNA: TGTGCCTGGACCGGGACAGGGGGAACCGGGGAGCTGTTTTTT

D gene: .
clone size: .
V gene: TRBV15
J gene: TRBJ1-2
CDR3 protein: CATSNRVNYGYTF
CDR3 DNA: TGTGCCACCAGCAACAGGGTTAACTATGGCTACACCTTC

D gene: .
clone size: few
V gene: TRBV19
J gene: TRBJ1-1
CDR3 protein: CASRLSVVNTEAFF
CDR3 DNA: TGTGCCAGTAGACTGTCTGTCGTGAACACTGAAGCTTTCTTT

D gene: .
clone size: .
V gene: TRBV7-3
J gene: TRBJ2-5
CDR3 protein: CASSLRTGGGETQYF
CDR3 DNA: TGTGCCAGCAGCTTAAGGACCGGGGGAGGCGAGACCCAGTACTTC

D gene: .
clone size: .
V gene: TRBV28
J gene: TRBJ2-3
CDR3 protein: CASRAEDRHTDTQYF
CDR3 DNA: TGTGCCAGCAGGGCTGAGGACAGACACACAGATACGCAGTATTTT

D gene: TRBD1
clone size: .
V gene: TRBV5-5
J gene: TRBJ1-5
CDR3 protein: CASSLQPGTENQPQHF
CDR3 DNA: TGTGCCAGCAGCCTTCAACCCGGGACAGAGAATCAGCCCCAGCATTTT

D gene: TRBD1
clone size: .
V gene: TRBV11-2
J gene: TRBJ1-1
CDR3 protein: CASSLTGAGSEAFF
CDR3 DNA: TGTGCCAGCAGTCTAACAGGGGCAGGGTCTGAAGCTTTCTTT

D gene: .
clone size: .
V gene: TRBV19
J gene: TRBJ1-2
CDR3 protein: CASSIEGTGGYGYTF
CDR3 DNA: TGTGCCAGTAGTATAGAGGGAACTGGCGGCTATGGCTACACCTTC

D gene: .
clone size: .
V gene: TRBV7-9
J gene: TRBJ1-6
CDR3 protein: CASSLARGSNSPLHF
CDR3 DNA: TGTGCCAGCAGCTTAGCCCGGGGGAGTAATTCACCCCTCCACTTT

D gene: .
clone size: .
V gene: TRBV5-4
J gene: TRBJ1-2
CDR3 protein: CASSLARAFYGYTF
CDR3 DNA: TGTGCCAGCAGCTTGGCCCGAGCTTTTTATGGCTACACCTTC

D gene: .
clone size: .
V gene: TRBV15
J gene: TRBJ2-1
CDR3 protein: CATSLPLSPYNEQFF
CDR3 DNA: TGTGCCACCAGCCTCCCCTTGTCGCCCTACAATGAGCAGTTCTTC

D gene: .
clone size: .
V gene: TRBV28
J gene: TRBJ1-4
CDR3 protein: CASGYGGGEKLFF
CDR3 DNA: TGTGCCAGCGGGTATGGGGGGGGTGAAAAACTGTTTTTT

D gene: .
clone size: .
V gene: TRBV28
J gene: TRBJ2-2
CDR3 protein: CASSLTGSGELFF
CDR3 DNA: TGTGCCAGCAGTTTGACGGGGAGCGGGGAGCTGTTTTTT

D gene: TRBD2
clone size: .
V gene: TRBV5-1
J gene: TRBJ2-1
CDR3 protein: CASSLVTSGGYNEQFF
CDR3 DNA: TGCGCCAGCAGCTTGGTTACTAGCGGGGGATACAATGAGCAGTTCTTC

D gene: TRBD2
clone size: .
V gene: TRBV4-1
J gene: TRBJ2-3
CDR3 protein: CASSQPGLERYF
CDR3 DNA: TGCGCCAGCAGTCAACCGGGACTAGAAAGGTATTTT

D gene: .
clone size: .
V gene: TRBV27
J gene: TRBJ1-5
CDR3 protein: CASSFRGSNQPQHF
CDR3 DNA: TGTGCCAGCAGTTTCAGGGGTAGCAATCAGCCCCAGCATTTT

D gene: .
clone size: .
V gene: TRBV28
J gene: TRBJ1-1
CDR3 protein: CASRPIHLLNTEAFF
CDR3 DNA: TGTGCCAGCAGGCCAATACACCTTTTGAACACTGAAGCTTTCTTT

D gene: .
clone size: .
V gene: TRBV19
J gene: TRBJ1-2
CDR3 protein: CASSIRGSNYGYTF
CDR3 DNA: TGTGCCAGTAGTATAAGGGGGTCAAACTATGGCTACACCTTC

D gene: .
clone size: .
V gene: TRBV30
J gene: TRBJ1-3
CDR3 protein: CACRRLVSGNTIYF
CDR3 DNA: TGTGCCTGCCGAAGACTGGTCTCTGGAAACACCATATATTTT

D gene: .
clone size: .
V gene: TRBV6-2/TRBV6-3
J gene: TRBJ1-2
CDR3 protein: CASSYGSRYGYTF
CDR3 DNA: TGTGCCAGCAGTTACGGCAGTAGGTATGGCTACACCTTC

D gene: .
clone size: .
V gene: TRBV24-1
J gene: TRBJ2-1
CDR3 protein: CATSDPPRNEQFF
CDR3 DNA: TGTGCCACCAGTGATCCGCCTAGGAATGAGCAGTTCTTC

D gene: .
clone size: .
V gene: TRBV19
J gene: TRBJ1-5
CDR3 protein: CASSIVPAGLSNQPQHF
CDR3 DNA: TGTGCCAGCAGTATAGTGCCGGCAGGACTTAGCAATCAGCCCCAGCATTTT

D gene: .
clone size: few
V gene: TRBV20-1
J gene: TRBJ2-5
CDR3 protein: CSASRKETQYF
CDR3 DNA: TGCAGTGCTAGCCGGAAAGAGACCCAGTACTTC